A selection of T cell receptor beta chains follows, all from one sample in a study of molecular identifiers for immune sequencing clone quantification. One entry per CDR3 protein results from TCRdb running MiXCR on the PCR reads. The sample holds about 54,000 distinct CDR3 sequences; less than 25% are singletons and the top ten take around 1.8%. Sequencing was carried out using naive CD8+ T cells from blood, with Jurkat cell RNA spiked in. Source of these receptors: a human donor in good health. Some libraries in this study had Jurkat cell RNA spiked in. CDR3s include the opening cysteine and the closing phenylalanine or tryptophan. The D gene is left open where the match is weak. Part of the rows lack a size; the others show once, few, many or a class for expanded clones.

v_gene,d_gene,j_gene,abundance,CDR3aa,CDR3nt
TRBV12-5,.,TRBJ2-6,many,CASGLKTGPQNPSGANVLTF,TGTGCTAGTGGTTTGAAGACCGGGCCCCAAAACCCCTCTGGGGCCAACGTCCTGACTTTC
TRBV7-2,TRBD2,TRBJ2-3,.,CASSIASGYTDTQYF,TGTGCCAGCAGCATAGCTAGCGGTTACACAGATACGCAGTATTTT
TRBV4-2,TRBD2,TRBJ2-7,many,CASSPKGSGDYEQYF,TGTGCCAGCAGCCCGAAGGGAAGCGGGGACTACGAGCAGTACTTC
TRBV19,TRBD2,TRBJ2-3,many,CASTPGLAGVPTATTDTQYF,TGTGCCAGTACCCCGGGACTAGCGGGAGTCCCCACAGCCACCACAGATACGCAGTATTTT
TRBV9,.,TRBJ1-1,.,CASSAGVYTEALF,TGTGCCAGCAGCGCGGGGGTATACACTGAAGCTCTCTTT
TRBV5-6,TRBD1,TRBJ2-3,many,CASSPEQGAIDTQYF,TGTGCCAGCAGCCCCGAGCAGGGGGCAATAGATACGCAGTATTTT
TRBV13,TRBD1,TRBJ1-1,many,CASSSYLDRGGSAFF,TGTGCCAGCAGCTCCTACCTCGACAGGGGGGGGTCTGCTTTCTTT
TRBV11-2,.,TRBJ2-3,.,CASSLGTLLYF,TGTGCCAGCAGCTTAGGGACGCTGCTGTATTTT
TRBV4-1,TRBD1,TRBJ1-1,many,CASSVLKTGRNTEAFF,TGCGCCAGCAGTGTGTTGAAGACAGGGAGGAACACTGAAGCTTTCTTT
TRBV6-2/TRBV6-3,.,TRBJ2-7,.,CASEGWGIEQYF,TGTGCCAGCGAGGGTTGGGGCATCGAGCAGTACTTC
TRBV7-9,.,TRBJ1-1,many,CASGGEEAFF,TGTGCCAGCGGGGGGGAAGAAGCTTTCTTT
TRBV10-3,TRBD1,TRBJ2-7,many,CAISDPDRVFYEQYF,TGTGCCATCAGTGATCCGGACAGGGTCTTCTACGAGCAGTACTTC
TRBV28,.,TRBJ2-5,.,CASGEHNQDTQYF,TGTGCCAGCGGTGAGCACAACCAAGACACCCAGTACTTT
TRBV6-2/TRBV6-3,TRBD2,TRBJ2-1,.,CASSNSGRSNEQFF,TGTGCCAGCAGCAATAGCGGGAGGTCCAATGAGCAGTTCTTC
TRBV7-9,.,TRBJ2-7,.,CASSLVFDEQYF,TGTGCCAGCAGCTTAGTGTTCGACGAGCAGTACTTC
TRBV12-3/TRBV12-4,TRBD1,TRBJ2-7,many,CASSGTGREQYF,TGTGCCAGCAGTGGGACAGGGCGGGAGCAGTACTTC
TRBV27,.,TRBJ1-5,few,CASSETANQPQHF,TGTGCCAGCAGTGAGACAGCCAATCAGCCCCAGCATTTT
TRBV5-4,.,TRBJ1-1,many,CASSLGLAAPEAFF,TGTGCCAGCAGCTTGGGACTGGCAGCCCCTGAAGCTTTCTTT
TRBV7-9,.,TRBJ1-1,few,CASSRGGWRTEAFF,TGTGCCAGCAGCCGAGGGGGGTGGCGGACTGAAGCTTTCTTT
TRBV7-2,.,TRBJ2-7,.,CASSPTDFYEQHF,TGTGCCAGCAGCCCGACGGACTTCTACGAGCAACACTTC
TRBV11-3,.,TRBJ2-5,many,CASSPRGHAGETQYF,TGTGCCAGCAGCCCCCGGGGCCACGCGGGGGAGACCCAGTACTTC
TRBV2,.,TRBJ1-1,many,CASSEAADMNTEAFF,TGTGCCAGCAGTGAAGCGGCAGACATGAACACTGAAGCTTTCTTT
TRBV19,TRBD2,TRBJ2-1,once,CASSIDGTSGSYNEQFF,TGTGCCAGTAGTATAGACGGGACTAGCGGGAGTTACAATGAGCAGTTCTTC
TRBV27,.,TRBJ1-1,many,CASLTGNTEAFF,TGTGCCAGCCTGACAGGGAACACTGAAGCTTTCTTT
TRBV12-3/TRBV12-4,TRBD2,TRBJ2-3,few,CASSPWPGTRADTQYF,TGTGCCAGCAGTCCCTGGCCCGGGACTAGGGCAGATACGCAGTATTTT
TRBV6-2/TRBV6-3,TRBD1,TRBJ2-3,many,CASSFLAGTGIPDTQYF,TGTGCCAGCAGTTTCCTGGCCGGGACAGGGATTCCAGATACGCAGTATTTT
TRBV5-4,.,TRBJ1-1,many,CASRIQENTEAFF,TGTGCCAGCAGGATACAGGAGAACACTGAAGCTTTCTTT
TRBV28,.,TRBJ2-3,few,CASSHRRTDTQYF,TGTGCCAGCAGCCACCGACGCACAGATACGCAGTATTTT
TRBV4-3,.,TRBJ2-7,many,CASSQDSTRGFPYEQYF,TGCGCCAGCAGCCAGGATTCTACGAGGGGTTTCCCCTACGAGCAGTACTTC
TRBV27,.,TRBJ1-5,many,CASSLIQGNQPQHF,TGTGCCAGCAGTTTGATCCAGGGGAATCAGCCCCAGCATTTT
TRBV3-1,.,TRBJ2-5,many,CASSQGRFAGSQETQYF,TGTGCCAGCAGCCAAGGTCGGTTTGCGGGGAGCCAAGAGACCCAGTACTTC
TRBV2,.,TRBJ1-1,many,CASTEGRTEAFF,TGTGCCAGCACCGAAGGGAGAACTGAAGCTTTCTTT
TRBV27,.,TRBJ2-4,many,CASSLGLAAKNIQYF,TGTGCCAGCAGTTTAGGGTTAGCTGCCAAAAACATTCAGTACTTC
TRBV12-3/TRBV12-4,TRBD1,TRBJ2-1,.,CASILGGTGGSDEQFF,TGTGCCAGCATCTTAGGGGGGACAGGGGGAAGCGATGAGCAGTTCTTC
TRBV11-2,TRBD2,TRBJ2-3,.,CASSSGLAGGRGTDTQYF,TGTGCCAGCAGCTCGGGACTAGCGGGAGGTCGGGGCACAGATACGCAGTATTTT
TRBV20-1,.,TRBJ2-1,many,CSARDSLGAENYNEQFF,TGCAGTGCTAGAGATTCCCTAGGAGCGGAGAATTACAATGAGCAGTTCTTC
TRBV27,TRBD2,TRBJ2-7,many,CASSYTLAGGPGEQYF,TGTGCCAGCAGCTACACCTTAGCGGGAGGGCCTGGGGAGCAGTACTTC
TRBV7-2,TRBD1,TRBJ2-3,many,CASSLLDRPNPDTQYF,TGTGCCAGCAGCTTATTGGACAGGCCCAACCCGGATACGCAGTATTTT
TRBV7-9,TRBD2,TRBJ2-5,many,CASSPRTSQETQYF,TGTGCCAGCAGCCCCAGGACTAGCCAAGAGACCCAGTACTTC
TRBV7-9,.,TRBJ1-1,many,CASSLHSAEAFF,TGTGCCAGCAGCTTACACAGCGCTGAAGCTTTCTTT
TRBV29-1,TRBD1,TRBJ2-7,once,CSVGHPGQGAYEQYF,TGCAGCGTTGGACACCCGGGACAGGGGGCCTACGAGCAGTACTTC
TRBV19,.,TRBJ2-4,many,CASSIDGGAAKNIQYF,TGTGCCAGTAGTATTGATGGAGGCGCAGCCAAAAACATTCAGTACTTC
TRBV19,.,TRBJ2-1,many,CASSMSPNAYNEQFF,TGTGCCAGTAGTATGTCTCCGAACGCCTACAATGAGCAGTTCTTC